A selection of T cell receptor beta chains follows, all from one sample in a study of T cell responses to AZD1222 COVID-19 vaccine. The table came from immunoSEQ multiplex PCR; TCRdb's copy has only in-frame clones and leaves some out. The table shows roughly 110,000 clones, with 90% occurring only once. The sequences come from peripheral blood, collected on day 0 of AZD1222 vaccination. The receptors derive from an adult in good health. The CDR3 runs from the conserved cysteine through the conserved F or W. Fields, in order: V gene, J gene, D gene, CDR3 DNA, CDR3 protein. A D gene is named only where the DNA matches it firmly.

>TRBV6-5|TRBJ1-4|.
TGTGCCAGCAGTTCCTCTGGGGGGAGGGGTAATGAAAAACTGTTTTTT
CASSSSGGRGNEKLFF
>TRBV6-5|TRBJ1-5|TRBD1
TGTGCCAGCAGACCTACAGGGGCTGGTTATCAGCCCCAGCATTTT
CASRPTGAGYQPQHF
>TRBV9|TRBJ2-1|.
TGTGCCAGCAGCGTAAGTGGGGGTGGGAGCTCCTACAATGAGCAGTTCTTC
CASSVSGGGSSYNEQFF
>TRBV5-1|TRBJ1-2|.
TGCGCCAGCAGCTTAGACAGTCCAGCTAATGGCTACACCTTC
CASSLDSPANGYTF
>TRBV2|TRBJ2-5|.
TGTGCCAGCAGTGTCGGGTTCGGGACCCAGTACTTC
CASSVGFGTQYF
>TRBV27|TRBJ1-1|TRBD1
TGTGCCAGCAGGACGTCAGGGGGCCCGAACACTGAAGCTTTCTTT
CASRTSGGPNTEAFF
>TRBV10-3|TRBJ1-5|TRBD1
TGTGCCATCAGTGAGTCGGCCGGACAGGGGGGAGGACCCCAGCATTTT
CAISESAGQGGGPQHF
>TRBV10-3|TRBJ1-1|TRBD1
TGTGCCATCAGCCCCAGGGACAGGTCAGCTGAAGCTTTCTTT
CAISPRDRSAEAFF
>TRBV5-6|TRBJ1-2|.
TGTGCCAGCAGCTGGGCAGGGAGCGACTATGGCTACACCTTC
CASSWAGSDYGYTF
>TRBV30|TRBJ1-6|.
TGTGCCTGGAGTGTAGCAGGATCGCGCAGGGGAGGTTCACCCCTCCACTTT
CAWSVAGSRRGGSPLHF
>TRBV7-2|TRBJ2-5|.
TGTGCCAGCAGCTTAGAATTTAGAGAAGAGACCCAGTACTTC
CASSLEFREETQYF
>TRBV27|TRBJ2-7|.
TGTGCCACCGGAAGGGGGATCGGACTCTACGAGCAGTACTTC
CATGRGIGLYEQYF
>TRBV5-1|TRBJ2-7|TRBD2
TGCGCCAGCAGCTTCAGCGGGAGCGCCCACGAGCAGTACTTC
CASSFSGSAHEQYF